The 5 T cell receptor beta chains below all came from one sample that was sequenced in a study of CDR3 diversity in severe acne. TCRdb analysed the PCR reads with MiXCR anew, one entry per CDR3 protein. The sample has about 84,000 distinct CDR3 sequences, around 50% seen once; the top ten hold over 11%. The material sequenced was blood. The receptor source for this set is a male donor in good health, without acne.

By sample share, this clonotype is medium-sized (0.01 to 0.1%). The chain joins TRBV24-1 to TRBJ2-3; a weak D match, TRBD1 (5 bases). The V and J ends lost 6 bases and 5 bases respectively, with 11 bases between them. The CDR3 has 13 residues. The germline V gene encodes CDR1 KGHDR and CDR2 SFDVKD. The CDR3 DNA reads as TGTGCCACCAGTCCGCAGGGCGTAGATACGCAGTATTTT. Amino acid sequence: CATSPQGVDTQYF.

The table lists this clonotype with many counts. The chain links TRBV19 to TRBJ2-7, with 10 bases aligning to TRBD2. Looked up from germline, CDR1 is LNHDA and CDR2 is SQIVND (reference sequence). CDR3 length equals 15 residues. V was clipped by 3 bases and J by 1 base; unmatched bases: 3. DNA for the CDR3: TGTGCCAGTAGTATCGGGACTAGCGTATCCTACGAGCAGTACTTC. This gives the protein CASSIGTSVSYEQYF. The full variable domain, its missing parts supplied by reference TRBV19 and TRBJ2-7, is DGGITQSPKYLFRKEGQNVTLSCEQNLNHDAMYWYRQDPGQGLRLIYYSQIVNDFQKGDIAEGYSVSREKKESFPLTVTSAQKNPTAFYLCASSIGTSVSYEQYFGPGTRLTVT.

This chain uses TRBV10-3 with TRBJ2-7; unclear D gene. The CDR3 runs 12 residues. Germline CDR1 ENHRY, CDR2 SYGVKD. CDR3 amino acids: CGTVPLINEQYF. The CDR3 region has the DNA TGTGGGACCGTACCCCTCATTAACGAGCAGTACTTC.

V and J are TRBV24-1 and TRBJ2-7; no reliable D call. The V and J ends lost 4 bases and 5 bases respectively, with 5 bases between them. CDR1 and CDR2 (germline): KGHDR, SFDVKD. This CDR3 region has 11 residues. CDR3 region: CATSEGDEQYF. The DNA for the CDR3 is TGTGCCACCAGTGAAGGCGACGAGCAGTACTTC.

This chain connects TRBV7-9 to TRBJ2-7; D gene ambiguous. The germline V and J ends were trimmed by 7 bases and 3 bases, with 4 bases remaining between them. Germline assignment: CDR1 SEHNR and CDR2 FQNEAQ (reference sequence). CDR3 length: 10 residues. DNA for the CDR3: TGTGCCAGCATCCTCTACGAGCAGTACTTC. The encoded protein is CASILYEQYF.